This T cell receptor beta chain was recorded in a study of human versus mouse CDR3 diversity and MHC coevolution. The CDR3 consists of 16 residues. Germline lookup yields CDR1 SGHRS and CDR2 YFSETQ. The germline V and J ends were trimmed by 4 bases and 0 bases, with 15 bases remaining between them. The assay was immunoSEQ multiplex PCR, and TCRdb's table has in-frame clones only and misses some. The sample contains about 83,000 clones, about 90% of which appear only once. The source of this sequence is a person between 25 and 69 years old in good health. The V and J genes are TRBV5-1 and TRBJ2-3; D may be TRBD1 (7 bases). Sequenced input: naive CD4+ T cells from blood. Subset: CD45RO-negative CD62L-positive naive CD4 T cells. Here the CDR3 DNA reads TGCGCCAGCAGCACGGCGGGACAGTTGAGCACAGATACGCAGTATTTT. Its protein is CASSTAGQLSTDTQYF. The variable domain in full, completed from reference TRBV5-1 and TRBJ2-3, reads KAGVTQTPRYLIKTRGQQVTLSCSPISGHRSVSWYQQTPGQGLQFLFEYFSETQRNKGNFPGRFSGRQFSNSRSEMNVSTLELGDSALYLCASSTAGQLSTDTQYFGPGTRLTVL.